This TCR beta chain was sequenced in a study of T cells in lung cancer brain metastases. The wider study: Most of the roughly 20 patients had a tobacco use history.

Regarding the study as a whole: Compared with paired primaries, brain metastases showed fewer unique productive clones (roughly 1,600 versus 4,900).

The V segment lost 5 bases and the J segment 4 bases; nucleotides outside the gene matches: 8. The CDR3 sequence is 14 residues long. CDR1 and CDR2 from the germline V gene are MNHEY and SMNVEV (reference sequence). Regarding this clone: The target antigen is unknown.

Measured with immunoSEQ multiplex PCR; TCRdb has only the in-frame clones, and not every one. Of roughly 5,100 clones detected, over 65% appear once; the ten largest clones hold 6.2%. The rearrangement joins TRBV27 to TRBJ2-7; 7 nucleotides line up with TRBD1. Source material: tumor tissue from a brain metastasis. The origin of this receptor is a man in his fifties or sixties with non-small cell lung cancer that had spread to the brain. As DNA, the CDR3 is TGTGCCAGCAGTCCCAGGGACAGCCGATACGAGCAGTACTTC. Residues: CASSPRDSRYEQYF.